The clone carrying this T cell receptor (beta chain) has just a few counts. Its antigen is unidentified. This CDR3 spans 18 amino acids. Germline CDR1 is SGHAT and CDR2 is FQNNGV. The V gene end was trimmed by 3 bases and the J gene end by 8 bases; junction bases not matched to a gene: 18. The data stem from a study of T-cell memory formation after mild COVID-19. Across the whole study: TCR clustering was largely donor specific.

The study, taken as a whole, reports: Clones that got smaller from day 15 to 85 had even CD4/CD8, while clones growing later tipped toward CD4+. Within pre-infection memory, some responding clones were found, suggesting cross-reactive memory joined.

TCRdb reprocessed the 5' RACE reads via MiXCR and lists one record per CDR3 protein. Here the sample spans fewer than 650,000 distinct CDR3 sequences, roughly a sixth being singletons. This sequence originates from an adult woman who had mild COVID-19 (a few samples of this study predate the infection). Cell type and time point are not known. Sequences were obtained from PBMCs or a T cell subset sorted from them (not recorded which). The genes are TRBV11-2 and TRBJ1-4, with 7 bases matching TRBD1. The CDR3 DNA follows: TGTGCCAGCAGCTTCCGGCCGGTGGGGACAGCCGCGGGCGAAAAACTGTTTTTT. This encodes CASSFRPVGTAAGEKLFF.